Sequencing of this TCR beta chain was carried out in a study of cytomegalovirus exposure and HLA in healthy donors. Findings and limits, study-wide: Previously analyzed data showed that most TCR beta V segments were productive at a frequency of about 87% or about 30%. V segments that were indistinguishable, TRBV6-2 and TRBV6-3 among them, were omitted from analysis.

The PCR ran on 60 Vbeta and 13 Jbeta primers. The protocol was immunoSEQ multiplex PCR, while the TCRdb copy is restricted to in-frame clones and leaves out a portion. The sample lists 150,000 to 200,000 clones, 65% to 75% occurring once. Notes on this clone: Its antigen is currently unknown.

V was cut by 3 bases and J by 3 bases, with 12 bases left in between. This CDR3 has 15 amino acids. In germline, CDR1 is SGHVS, CDR2 FQNEAQ. This sequence joins TRBV7-8 and TRBJ2-1; weak D call: TRBD2 (6 bases). The sample taken for sequencing was PBMCs. This receptor was taken from a girl between 5 and 17 years old in good health and CMV-seronegative. CDR3 loop: CASSFGRDYYNEQFF. CDR3 in DNA: TGTGCCAGCAGCTTTGGGCGGGATTACTACAATGAGCAGTTCTTC.